These 2 T cell receptor beta chains were sequenced from one sample in a study of T cell changes during pregnancy in multiple sclerosis. Libraries were prepared by immunoSEQ multiplex PCR; TCRdb keeps only in-frame clonotypes and omits some of them. The sample has just under 70,000 clones; 75% to 95% are singletons. The input for sequencing was peripheral blood, taken in the second trimester of pregnancy. The receptors here all came from a female donor with multiple sclerosis, enrolled in a pregnancy study.

The rearrangement uses TRBV7-9 and TRBJ2-1, with D perhaps TRBD1 (7 bases). The CDR3 length is 15 residues. Germline V gene lookup returns CDR1 SEHNR and CDR2 FQNEAQ (reference sequence). Trimming stripped 5 bases from V and 4 bases from J, with 15 bases between. The DNA of the CDR3 is TGTGCCAGCAGCCTGGAGGGGGCGAATTACAATGAGCAGTTCTTC. Its protein product is CASSLEGANYNEQFF.

The J gene is TRBJ2-7, the V gene TRBV18; a possible D gene is TRBD1 (5 bases). The CDR3 loop spans 13 amino acids. The germline V and J ends were trimmed by 1 base and 7 bases, with 11 bases remaining between them. Germline assignment: CDR1 KGHSH and CDR2 LQKENI. The CDR3 bases are TGTGCCAGCTCACCACTCCAGGGCGGAGAGCAGTACTTC. It is translated as CASSPLQGGEQYF.